Shown below are 29 T cell receptor beta chains from a single sample sequenced in a study of blood T cell repertoires in COVID-19 (dated by TCRdb to the early 2020s). Library preparation employed the immunoSEQ multiplex PCR assay. What TCRdb holds here is the immuneACCESS table cut down to in-frame rearrangements. Part of the clones is not present; checked against another copy, under half of the missing clones reflect an unresolved V gene, and the others are unexplained. In this sample the table shows roughly 160,000 clones, about 88% of which occur a single time. The top ten clones comprise almost 1% of the sample. Source material: peripheral blood. The receptors shown here come from a man younger than 35 with acute or convalescent COVID-19.

The chain joins TRBV27 to TRBJ2-1; 8 bases align to TRBD2. Looked up from germline, CDR1 is MNHEY and CDR2 is SMNVEV (reference sequence). The CDR3 contains 16 residues. The ends lost 5 bases at V and 0 bases at J; junction bases unmatched: 6. This CDR3 is CASSPTSGSSYNEQFF. CDR3 bases: TGTGCCAGCAGTCCCACCAGCGGGAGCTCCTACAATGAGCAGTTCTTC.

The rearrangement uses TRBV2 and TRBJ1-6; D is perhaps TRBD1 (6 bases). V lost 7 bases and J 9 bases, leaving 19 bases between the germline ends. CDR1 and CDR2 (germline): SNHLY, FYNNEI. CDR3 length equals 15 residues. The CDR3 spells CASNEQGILSSPLHF. DNA of the CDR3: TGTGCCAGCAACGAACAGGGCATCTTGAGTTCACCCCTCCACTTT.

This clone was picked up a small number of times. The rearrangement uses TRBV2 and TRBJ1-1, with D unresolved. CDR3 length equals 12 residues. Germline values: CDR1 SNHLY, CDR2 FYNNEI. Trimming took 1 base from V and 5 from J, leaving 5 bases between them. The CDR3 DNA reads TGTGCCAGCAGTGAAGATCAGACTGAAGCTTTCTTT. Translation gives CASSEDQTEAFF.

In this sample, this clone turned up once. The CDR3 nucleotides are TGTGCCAGCAGCTTAGCCCCAGACGCGACAGGGCAACGCACAGATACGCAGTATTTT. Protein: CASSLAPDATGQRTDTQYF. The chain couples TRBV7-9 to TRBJ2-3, with TRBD1 matching over 7 bases. There are 19 residues in the CDR3. Per germline, CDR1 SEHNR and CDR2 FQNEAQ (reference sequence). Germline trimming cut 0 bases from V and 1 base from J; bases unmatched to any gene: 13.

The rearrangement uses TRBV30 and TRBJ2-1; D may be TRBD2 (5 bases). V shed 4 bases and J shed 2 bases, with 18 bases lying between them. The germline V gene has CDR1 GTSNPN and CDR2 SVGIG (reference sequence). The CDR3 covers 16 residues. The CDR3, as DNA: TGTGCCTGGACCGCGCCCGGGGAATTCCCCTACAATGAGCAGTTCTTC. Its translation is CAWTAPGEFPYNEQFF.

This chain connects TRBV6-2 or TRBV6-3 to TRBJ2-1; possible D gene TRBD2, 6 bases. Trimming took off 2 bases at V and 9 bases at J, with 14 bases between the two ends. The CDR3 covers 14 residues. The germline V gene encodes CDR1 MNHEY and CDR2 SVGEGT. This chain's CDR3 is CASSYGWGSGEQFF. The CDR3 DNA follows: TGTGCCAGCAGTTACGGTTGGGGTAGCGGTGAGCAGTTCTTC.

The V gene is TRBV7-8, the J gene TRBJ1-1; D is possibly TRBD1 (5 bases). The V gene's germline CDR1 is SGHVS and CDR2 FQNEAQ. Trimming shortened V by 3 bases and J by 1 base, and 12 bases separated the two germline ends. The CDR3 consists of 15 residues. Here the CDR3 reads CASSLGGGWNTEAFF. CDR3 in DNA: TGTGCCAGCAGCTTGGGGGGGGGATGGAACACTGAAGCTTTCTTT.

This sequence joins TRBV29-1 and TRBJ2-1; D not certain. Trimming pared 3 bases from V and 6 bases from J, leaving 6 bases between. Germline CDR1 and CDR2: SQVTM and ANQGSEA. The CDR3 consists of 11 residues. The CDR3 sequence is CSVDDSNEQFF. The CDR3 DNA follows: TGCAGCGTTGATGACTCCAATGAGCAGTTCTTC.

This chain links TRBV11-3 with TRBJ2-5, with 7 bases aligning to TRBD2. This CDR3 has 17 amino acids. Unmatched junction bases numbered 12, after V lost 0 bases and J lost 5 bases. The germline gives CDR1 SGHNT, CDR2 YENEEA. In nucleotides, the CDR3 is TGTGCCAGCAGCTTAGAAGTGGGTGCGGGGGTGCGGGAGACCCAGTACTTC. The encoded protein is CASSLEVGAGVRETQYF.

V gene TRBV10-2 combines with J gene TRBJ2-7; 7 bases are shared with TRBD1. The germline V gene encodes CDR1 WSHSY and CDR2 SAAADI. V was clipped by 10 bases and J by 6 bases; unmatched bases: 6. The CDR3 length is 11 residues. CDR3 protein: CATRQGSEQYV. The CDR3 DNA is TGCGCCACCCGACAGGGATCCGAGCAGTACGTC.

V gene TRBV7-3 combines with J gene TRBJ2-2; TRBD1 agrees at 9 bases. From germline, CDR1 is SGHTA and CDR2 FQGTGA. Trimming removed 7 bases from V and 6 bases from J; junction bases left unmatched: 9. The CDR3 has 15 residues. CDR3: CASTPGTGIPGELFF. CDR3 sequence (DNA): TGTGCCAGCACCCCCGGGACAGGGATTCCCGGGGAGCTGTTTTTT.

Written as DNA, the CDR3 is TGCAGCGTGGACCTAGGAGCGGGGGATACTAGCTCCTACAATGAGCAGTTCTTC. It codes for CSVDLGAGDTSSYNEQFF. The chain has TRBV29-1 and TRBJ2-1; 8 bases line up with TRBD2. The trim removed 6 bases at V and 0 bases at J, leaving 16 bases unmatched. This CDR3 has 18 residues. Per the germline V gene, CDR1 is SQVTM and CDR2 is ANQGSEA.

The chain couples TRBV5-5 to TRBJ1-6; unclear D gene. The germline V gene encodes CDR1 SGHKS and CDR2 YYEKEE (reference sequence). The CDR3 has 12 amino acids. V lost 0 bases to trimming and J lost 10 bases, with 5 bases between them. The CDR3 protein is CASSLGGSPLHF. CDR3 sequence (DNA): TGTGCCAGCAGCTTGGGCGGCTCACCCCTCCACTTT.

The CDR3: CAWSATVSPLHF. CDR3 nucleotides: TGTGCCTGGAGCGCCACGGTTTCACCCCTCCACTTT. The chain combines TRBV30 with TRBJ1-6; D ambiguous. With 3 bases removed from V and 9 bases from J, the gap between germline ends came to 9 bases. Germline V CDR1 and CDR2: GTSNPN, SVGIG (reference sequence). This CDR3 region has 12 residues.

The chain links TRBV5-5 to TRBJ1-1; D is possibly TRBD1 (5 bases). Trimming left V 4 bases short and J 3 bases short, with 10 bases between. Per germline, CDR1 SGHKS and CDR2 YYEKEE (reference sequence). The CDR3 sequence is 13 residues long. CDR3 sequence reads: CASSSRDDTEAFF. CDR3 coding DNA: TGTGCCAGCAGCAGCAGGGATGACACTGAAGCTTTCTTT. Full variable domain (rest looked up from reference TRBV5-5 and TRBJ1-1): DAGVTQSPTHLIKTRGQQVTLRCSPISGHKSVSWYQQVLGQGPQFIFQYYEKEERGRGNFPDRFSARQFPNYSSELNVNALLLGDSALYLCASSSRDDTEAFFGQGTRLTVV.

This chain joins TRBV30 and TRBJ1-1; the D is unclear. The CDR3 is made up of 13 amino acids. V was shortened by 2 bases and J by 3 bases, with 10 bases between the two germline ends. The germline V gene has CDR1 GTSNPN and CDR2 SVGIG (reference sequence). The CDR3, as DNA: TGTGCCTGGAGTCCACAGATAGACACTGAAGCTTTCTTT. Protein: CAWSPQIDTEAFF.

The chain recombines TRBV29-1 with TRBJ2-5; TRBD2 matches at 11 bases. V gave up 1 base and J gave up 5 bases; unmatched junction bases: 9. CDR3 length equals 16 residues. Germline loops: CDR1 SQVTM, CDR2 ANQGSEA. CDR3 region: CSVEVIAGGPEETQYF. The CDR3 nucleotides read TGCAGCGTTGAAGTAATAGCGGGGGGGCCAGAGGAGACCCAGTACTTC. Full variable domain (missing parts from reference TRBV29-1 and TRBJ2-5): SAVISQKPSRDICQRGTSLTIQCQVDSQVTMMFWYRQQPGQSLTLIATANQGSEATYESGFVIDKFPISRPNLTFSTLTVSNMSPEDSSIYLCSVEVIAGGPEETQYFGPGTRLLVL.

The chain combines TRBV7-3 with TRBJ1-1, with D possibly matching TRBD1 (6 bases). Trimming cost V 5 bases and J 1 base, with 11 bases left between them. The length of the CDR3 is 14 residues. In germline, CDR1 is SGHTA, CDR2 FQGTGA. CDR3 region: CASSKTGRNTEAFF. In DNA form, the CDR3 reads TGTGCCAGCAGCAAAACAGGGCGGAACACTGAAGCTTTCTTT.

The rearrangement links TRBV6-1 to TRBJ2-1, with a possible D match to TRBD2 (5 bases). The CDR3 covers 16 residues. Trimming removed 2 bases from V and 12 bases from J, with 23 bases in between. Germline CDR1 and CDR2: MNHNS and SASEGT. CDR3 sequence: CASSETDRGPGQGQFF. CDR3 sequence (DNA): TGTGCCAGCAGTGAAACTGATCGGGGTCCCGGCCAAGGGCAGTTCTTC.

V and J are TRBV30 and TRBJ2-3, with D maybe TRBD2 (5 bases). Trimming pared 2 bases from V and 2 bases from J, leaving 20 bases between. The CDR3 totals 17 residues. The germline CDR1 and CDR2 sequences are GTSNPN and SVGIG (reference sequence). The CDR3 bases are TGTGCCTGGAGTACCGGACTGGATGGTTGGGTCACAGATACGCAGTATTTT. Translating it yields CAWSTGLDGWVTDTQYF.

Only one count was recorded for this clone. The V gene is TRBV30, the J gene TRBJ2-1, with a tentative D call TRBD2 (6 bases). V lost 0 bases and J lost 6, with 12 bases in between. Germline CDR1 GTSNPN, CDR2 SVGIG (reference sequence). This CDR3 contains 14 residues. This CDR3 reads CAWSVLGLLNEQFF. The CDR3 region has the DNA TGTGCCTGGAGTGTACTGGGACTCCTCAATGAGCAGTTCTTC.

The chain links TRBV11-2 to TRBJ1-2, with D hard to call. Trimming removed 0 bases from V and 6 bases from J, with 23 bases in between. Germline V gene lookup returns CDR1 SGHAT and CDR2 FQNNGV. The CDR3 is made up of 18 amino acids. The CDR3 spells CASSLDNPTGGDSNGYTF. The DNA for the CDR3 is TGTGCCAGCAGCTTAGATAACCCCACTGGCGGGGATAGTAATGGCTACACCTTC.

This chain connects TRBV5-1 to TRBJ2-1; no definite D call. The germline V and J ends were trimmed by 2 bases and 0 bases, with 6 bases remaining between them. This CDR3 is 14 amino acids long. Looked up from germline, CDR1 is SGHRS and CDR2 is YFSETQ. CDR3 nucleotides: TGCGCCAGCAGCTTTTCGAGCTCCTACAATGAGCAGTTCTTC. Amino acids: CASSFSSSYNEQFF.

The chain couples TRBV24-1 to TRBJ2-1; possibly TRBD2 for D (6 bases). Germline V lookup: CDR1 KGHDR, CDR2 SFDVKD. The CDR3 runs to 14 residues. The V gene lost 5 bases and the J gene lost 3 bases, with 10 bases spanning the gap. For the CDR3, the DNA is TGTGCCACCAGTGGGCAGGGACTCTACAATGAGCAGTTCTTC. Translated: CATSGQGLYNEQFF.

This sequence joins TRBV7-2 and TRBJ2-2; a possible D gene is TRBD1 (6 bases). Trimming removed 5 bases from V and 3 bases from J, with 16 bases in between. CDR1 and CDR2 from the germline V gene are SGHTA and FQGNSA. The CDR3 loop spans 16 amino acids. Here the CDR3 reads CASSPLQGSYTGELFF. The CDR3 region has the DNA TGTGCCAGCAGCCCTCTTCAGGGGTCGTACACCGGGGAGCTGTTTTTT.

V and J are TRBV5-1 and TRBJ2-5; 9 bases are shared with TRBD2. CDR3 size: 14 residues. The germline V gene has CDR1 SGHRS and CDR2 YFSETQ. With 0 bases clipped from V and 7 bases from J, the junction kept 4 bases outside the gene matches. The CDR3 here is CASSLDSGGGTQYF. In DNA form, the CDR3 reads TGCGCCAGCAGCTTGGATAGCGGGGGTGGGACCCAGTACTTC.

This clone appeared once. The rearrangement joins TRBV7-9 to TRBJ2-2, with 7 positions matching TRBD2. With V trimmed by 5 bases and J by 4 bases, 7 bases remained unmatched. This CDR3 region has 15 residues. Germline V gene lookup returns CDR1 SEHNR and CDR2 FQNEAQ (reference sequence). CDR3 amino acids: CASSRRGSGTGELFF. The CDR3 nucleotides read TGTGCCAGCAGCCGGCGGGGGTCGGGCACCGGGGAGCTGTTTTTT. Using reference TRBV7-9 and TRBJ2-2 for the parts outside the CDR3, the full variable domain is DTGVSQNPRHKITKRGQNVTFRCDPISEHNRLYWYRQTLGQGPEFLTYFQNEAQLEKSRLLSDRFSAERPKGSFSTLEIQRTEQGDSAMYLCASSRRGSGTGELFFGEGSRLTVL.

J is TRBJ2-7 and V is TRBV18; perhaps TRBD1 as D (6 bases). The CDR3 has 14 residues. Germline V gene lookup returns CDR1 KGHSH and CDR2 LQKENI. Deletions cut 3 bases from V and 2 bases from J, with 11 bases between. CDR3 DNA: TGTGCCAGCTCACCCGACAGGTTGGCCTACGAGCAGTACTTC. As protein: CASSPDRLAYEQYF.

The chain combines TRBV6-6 with TRBJ1-1; 8 positions agree with TRBD1. Germline V gene sequence: CDR1 MNHNY, CDR2 SVGAGI (reference sequence). The CDR3 contains 14 residues. V lost 2 bases and J lost 4; bases outside the gene matches: 3. The CDR3 region has the DNA TGTGCCAGCAGTTACCCAGGGGGCGGCACTGAAGCTTTCTTT. Amino acid sequence: CASSYPGGGTEAFF.